This T cell receptor (beta chain) was sequenced for a study of T cell responses to AZD1222 COVID-19 vaccine. Overall study results and limits: Females outnumbered males among donors, who were mostly white British; clonal diversity was possibly underestimated. In the spike-specific TCR repertoire, nearly half reportedly target unmutated variant regions.

In the case of this clone: Its antigen remains unknown.

TCRdb keeps only in-frame clones here, not all; method: immunoSEQ multiplex PCR. This sample has 200,000 to 300,000 clones, with more than 85% found just once. Sequencing used peripheral blood, obtained on day 0 of AZD1222 vaccination. This receptor was identified in an adult in good health.

The CDR3: CASSVEGDSYNEQFF. The CDR3 DNA reads as TGTGCCAGCAGCGTAGAAGGGGACTCCTACAATGAGCAGTTCTTC. The rearrangement uses TRBV9 and TRBJ2-1, with D perhaps TRBD1 (5 bases). The germline V gene encodes CDR1 SGDLS and CDR2 YYNGEE. With 0 bases removed from V and 0 bases from J, the gap between germline ends came to 7 bases. This CDR3 contains 15 residues.